This T cell receptor beta chain appears in the sequencing data of a study of blood T cell repertoires in COVID-19. As for the study in general: Samples representing acute and convalescent COVID-19 were sourced from the United States, Italy and Spain.

Germline loops: CDR1 LNHDA, CDR2 SQIVND (reference sequence). The length of the CDR3 is 16 residues. V was cut by 5 bases and J by 3 bases, with 19 bases left in between. Study processing details: Reference gene primer amplification gave estimated nucleated cell counts. Generated by immunoSEQ multiplex PCR, the TCRdb table keeps only in-frame clones and is missing some. The DNA was the basis for D and trimming; V, J and clone size are from that table. This table holds about 200,000 clones, 86% found once. The TCR was taken from a man aged 35-49 years with acute COVID-19. The J gene is TRBJ1-2, the V gene TRBV19, with a possible D match to TRBD1 (5 bases). Sequencing used PBMCs or T cells enriched from blood (not recorded which). CDR3 residues: CASSPRDWGEDYGYTF. The DNA of the CDR3 is TGTGCCAGTAGTCCCCGGGACTGGGGTGAGGACTATGGCTACACCTTC.